The next 26 T cell receptor beta chains were all read from a single sample in a study of metastatic and nonmetastatic thyroid tumors. Not a single patient had been given any form of treatment at any point before undergoing thyroid surgery. From the PCR reads, TCRdb re-called clones with MiXCR. Here the sample spans about 93,000 clones, approximately 12% being singletons. The sample consisted of blood. These receptors were taken from a female donor with papillary thyroid cancer or a benign thyroid nodule (not recorded which). Some clones in this sample may be carry-over from other donors' samples.

The chain has TRBV27 and TRBJ1-1; D gene uncertain. Trimming cost V 2 bases and J 1 base, with 8 bases left between them. The V gene's germline CDR1 is MNHEY and CDR2 SMNVEV (reference sequence). The CDR3 totals 14 residues. The CDR3 DNA sequence: TGTGCCAGCAGTTTAGGACCCAGGAACACTGAAGCTTTCTTT. It translates to CASSLGPRNTEAFF.

This clone was picked up a small number of times. This could be a read error, since a much larger clone is one nucleotide away. The chain carries TRBV7-9 and TRBJ1-2, with D possibly being TRBD1 (6 bases). The CDR3 spans 15 residues. Per the germline V gene, CDR1 is SEHNR and CDR2 is FQNEAQ (reference sequence). The ends were cut back, 9 bases at V and 1 base at J, with 18 bases in the middle. The CDR3 here is CASTSWAGDNYGYTF. The CDR3 DNA reads TGTGCCAGTACAAGTTGGGCAGGGGATAACTATGGCTACACCTTC.

This clone was detected ten times or more. A much larger clone differs from this one at a single base, so this may be a read error. The sample contains more than one DNA sequence encoding this CDR3. The chain employs TRBV4-1 and TRBJ2-7; 9 nucleotides match TRBD2. The length of the CDR3 is 14 residues. V lost 1 base, J lost 6 bases, and 4 bases stayed unmatched. The germline V gene has CDR1 MGHRA and CDR2 YSYEKL. In nucleotides, the CDR3 is TGCGCCAGCAGCCAAGGTGATAGCGGGAGCGAGCAGTACTTC. Protein: CASSQGDSGSEQYF.

Concerning this clone itself: At one end the junction does not follow the germline gene, possibly because of a read error. This sequence joins TRBV9 and TRBJ2-1; D gene ambiguous. This CDR3 is built from 11 residues. Germline CDR1 is SGDLS and CDR2 is YYNGEE. The CDR3 region is CASSVDNDQFF. The CDR3 coding sequence is TGTGCCAGCAGCGTAGACAATGACCAGTTCTTC.

In its sample, this clone was seen many times. The chain has TRBV27 and TRBJ2-1; no definite D call. This CDR3 is built from 13 residues. The germline CDR1 and CDR2 sequences are MNHEY and SMNVEV (reference sequence). Trimming shortened V by 6 bases and J by 2 bases, and 8 bases separated the two germline ends. CDR3 amino acids: CASRLNTYNEQFF. Written as DNA, the CDR3 is TGTGCCAGCAGACTAAACACCTACAATGAGCAGTTCTTC.

This clone was observed many times. Its ends do not fully match the called genes, so a read error is possible. The chain links TRBV6-1 to TRBJ2-2, with a weak D call TRBD1 (5 bases). CDR3 length: 15 amino acids. CDR1 and CDR2 (germline): MNHNS, SASEGT. The CDR3 loop reads CASKPQGQNPGELFF. CDR3 sequence (DNA): TGTGCCAGCAAACCCCAGGGTCAGAACCCCGGGGAGCTGTTTTTT.

This clone was counted ten times or more. The chain recombines TRBV5-5 with TRBJ1-3; D is uncertain. CDR1 is SGHKS and CDR2 is YYEKEE in the germline V gene (reference sequence). The germline V and J ends were trimmed by 5 bases and 0 bases, with 12 bases remaining between them. The CDR3 contains 15 residues. In DNA, the CDR3 is TGTGCCAGCAGACCGACACCAAACTCTGGAAACACCATATATTTT. Amino acids: CASRPTPNSGNTIYF.

About this clone itself: A much larger clone differs by one base, so this may be a read error. The chain has TRBV7-2 and TRBJ2-7; TRBD2 matches at 8 bases. V shed 3 bases and J 4 bases; nucleotides not matched to a gene: 8. The germline V gene has CDR1 SGHTA and CDR2 FQGNSA. CDR3 length: 15 residues. The CDR3, as DNA: TGTGCCAGCAGCTTGGCCCCGACTAGCGTATACGAGCAGTACTTC. It codes for CASSLAPTSVYEQYF.

In this sample, this clone turned up many times. This chain joins TRBV6-6 and TRBJ2-2; 13 bases agree with TRBD2. Trimming removed 5 bases from V and 0 bases from J; junction bases left unmatched: 15. The germline CDR1 and CDR2 sequences are MNHNY and SVGAGI (reference sequence). The CDR3 runs to 21 residues. Written as DNA, the CDR3 is TGTGCCAGCAGTACCCGCCGGACTAGCGGGAGTTTAAAGTCGAACACCGGGGAGCTGTTTTTT. Its protein is CASSTRRTSGSLKSNTGELFF.

In its sample, this clone was seen many times. The chain has TRBV2 and TRBJ1-5; 7 positions agree with TRBD1. This CDR3 region has 14 residues. CDR1 is SNHLY and CDR2 is FYNNEI in the germline V gene. Trimming removed 5 bases from V and 5 bases from J; junction bases left unmatched: 6. The CDR3 here is CASSPNTGDQPQHF. CDR3 nucleotides: TGTGCCAGCAGTCCCAACACAGGGGATCAGCCCCAGCATTTT.

The chain carries TRBV27 and TRBJ1-2, with D maybe TRBD1 (5 bases). Trimming took 3 bases from V and 4 from J, leaving 15 bases between them. Germline V lookup: CDR1 MNHEY, CDR2 SMNVEV (reference sequence). This CDR3 is built from 15 residues. CDR3 nucleotides: TGTGCCAGCAGTTTCCGTCCGCCAGGGCCCTATGGCTACACCTTC. Encoded protein: CASSFRPPGPYGYTF.

This clone has a count of ten or more. This chain links TRBV4-3 with TRBJ2-5; D is possibly TRBD2 (7 bases). Trimming shortened V by 1 base and J by 3 bases, and 12 bases separated the two germline ends. Germline V CDR1 and CDR2: LGHNA, YSLEER. This CDR3 region has 15 residues. This chain's CDR3 is CASSQGGGLKETQYF. The CDR3 coding sequence is TGCGCCAGCAGCCAAGGGGGGGGGCTGAAAGAGACCCAGTACTTC.

V usage is TRBV28 and J usage is TRBJ1-2, with a possible D match to TRBD1 (5 bases). Trimming stripped 10 bases from V and 4 bases from J, with 19 bases between. The CDR3 runs 14 residues. In germline, CDR1 is MDHEN, CDR2 SYDVKM. The CDR3 DNA is TGTGCCACCCTAATGGGGGATGACTTCTATGGCTACACCTTC. This encodes CATLMGDDFYGYTF.

This clone was counted ten times or more. The gene calls are TRBV6-2 or TRBV6-3 and TRBJ1-1, with D unclear. Trimming removed 0 bases from V and 0 bases from J, with 5 bases in between. Germline assignment: CDR1 MNHEY and CDR2 SVGEGT. The CDR3 is 14 amino acids. CDR3 sequence: CASSYSILNTEAFF. CDR3 sequence (DNA): TGTGCCAGCAGTTACTCGATTTTGAACACTGAAGCTTTCTTT.

This clone was counted a few times. V gene TRBV6-4 combines with J gene TRBJ1-3; D is undetermined. The CDR3 is 15 residues long. Deletions cut 2 bases from V and 8 bases from J, with 16 bases between. Germline CDR1 reads MRHNA; CDR2 reads SNTAGT. The CDR3 nucleotides read TGTGCCAGCAGTGACGGCGGGTGGGCGATCGACACCATATATTTT. It encodes CASSDGGWAIDTIYF.

On this clone itself: A single base separates this from a much larger clone, so it may be a read error. V and J are TRBV6-2 or TRBV6-3 and TRBJ2-1, with 7 positions matching TRBD1. Germline V lookup: CDR1 MNHEY, CDR2 SVGEGT. The CDR3 contains 18 residues. The CDR3 spells CASIYAKSGTVLWNEQFF. The CDR3 DNA follows: TGTGCCAGCATTTACGCGAAGTCCGGGACAGTCTTATGGAATGAGCAGTTCTTC.

Ten or more counts support this clone. The J gene is TRBJ1-5, the V gene TRBV7-2, with D hard to call. Germline values: CDR1 SGHTA, CDR2 FQGNSA. This CDR3 region has 13 residues. V was cut by 5 bases and J by 6 bases, with 11 bases left in between. CDR3 sequence: CASSPQWGQPQHF. The DNA for the CDR3 is TGTGCCAGCAGCCCTCAGTGGGGTCAGCCCCAGCATTTT.

A few counts support this clone. The chain carries TRBV12-5 and TRBJ2-7; D unclear. This CDR3 contains 15 residues. In germline, CDR1 is LGHNT, CDR2 FRNRAP. V was pared by 1 base and J by 6 bases, with 16 bases between. The CDR3 region has the DNA TGTGCTAGTGGTTTGGCCCACGTAGGCGCCTGCGAGCAGTACTTC. Translated: CASGLAHVGACEQYF. The full variable domain, its missing parts supplied by reference TRBV12-5 and TRBJ2-7, is DARVTQTPRHKVTEMGQEVTMRCQPILGHNTVFWYRQTMMQGLELLAYFRNRAPLDDSGMPKDRFSAEMPDATLATLKIQPSEPRDSAVYFCASGLAHVGACEQYFGPGTRLTVT.

This clone was found a few times. One end of the junction varies from germline; a read error may be responsible. The sample carries other DNA sequences with the same CDR3. The chain combines TRBV25-1 with TRBJ1-6; D not certain. This CDR3 region has 15 residues. CDR1 and CDR2 (germline): MGHDK, SYGVNS. The CDR3 DNA follows: TGTGCCAGTAGTGAGCCAACGGGGAAGGATTCACCCCTCCACTTT. Its protein product is CASSEPTGKDSPLHF.

This clone was observed many times. The chain carries TRBV20-1 and TRBJ2-1, with D possibly TRBD2 on 7 matching bases. Per the germline V gene, CDR1 is DFQATT and CDR2 is SNEGSKA (reference sequence). The V end lost 6 bases, the J end lost 11 bases, and 20 bases lay between the germline ends. This CDR3 has 13 residues. The CDR3 DNA sequence: TGCAGTGCCCCGTGGGGGGGCTATCGTCAGCAGTTCTTC. As protein: CSAPWGGYRQQFF.

Of note for this clone: This CDR3 is also generated by other DNA sequences in the sample. The rearrangement uses TRBV7-9 and TRBJ2-7; a possible D gene is TRBD2 (5 bases). The CDR3 loop spans 12 amino acids. V dropped 5 bases and J dropped 4 bases, with 9 bases sitting between them. The V gene's germline CDR1 is SEHNR and CDR2 FQNEAQ (reference sequence). The CDR3: CASSPTSYEQYF. As DNA, the CDR3 is TGTGCCAGCAGCCCTACTAGTTACGAGCAGTACTTC. The full variable domain, completed using reference TRBV7-9 and TRBJ2-7, is DTGVSQNPRHKITKRGQNVTFRCDPISEHNRLYWYRQTLGQGPEFLTYFQNEAQLEKSRLLSDRFSAERPKGSFSTLEIQRTEQGDSAMYLCASSPTSYEQYFGPGTRLTVT.

V is TRBV19 and J is TRBJ2-7, with 8 positions matching TRBD2. Per germline, CDR1 LNHDA and CDR2 SQIVND (reference sequence). Unmatched junction bases numbered 12, after V lost 8 bases and J lost 3 bases. The CDR3 runs to 15 residues. CDR3 loop: CASSLGRGVYYEQYF. The CDR3 DNA reads as TGTGCCAGTTCCCTGGGGCGGGGGGTATACTACGAGCAGTACTTC.

This clone was seen many times. V is TRBV6-1 and J is TRBJ2-7, with D perhaps matching TRBD2 (6 bases). Trimming removed 1 base at V and 9 bases at J, with 22 bases between. The CDR3 totals 16 residues. CDR1 is MNHNS, CDR2 SASEGT, per germline. The CDR3 DNA follows: TGTGCCAGCAGTGAAGGTGGTGGGCTAGCGAGTACGGGGCAGTACTTC. It specifies CASSEGGGLASTGQYF.

Comment on this clone: An end of the junction does not agree with germline; a read error may underlie this. The J gene is TRBJ1-5, the V gene TRBV6-1, with D maybe TRBD1 (6 bases). Germline V gene sequence: CDR1 MNHNS, CDR2 SASEGT. This CDR3 contains 17 residues. CDR3 sequence (DNA): TGTGTCAGCACTCAGGGGAGAAATCATTATAGCGATCAGCCCCAGCATTTT. It is translated as CVSTQGRNHYSDQPQHF.

This clone was recorded at least ten times. The chain uses TRBV7-2 and TRBJ1-2; possible D gene TRBD1, 5 bases. The CDR3 runs 13 residues. Trimming removed 4 bases from V and 4 bases from J, with 10 bases in between. CDR1 and CDR2 from the germline V gene are SGHTA and FQGNSA. DNA of the CDR3: TGTGCCAGCAGCTCGGGACTCGGCTATGGCTACACCTTC. This encodes CASSSGLGYGYTF.

The sample holds many counts of this clone. This rearrangement joins TRBV20-1 to TRBJ2-1, with 8 bases fitting TRBD2. Germline CDR1 is DFQATT and CDR2 is SNEGSKA (reference sequence). The CDR3 is 16 residues long. Losses at the gene ends were 6 bases for V and 9 bases for J; bases not matched to a gene: 19. The CDR3 bases are TGCAGTGCACCCAATACCGGGACTAGGGGGAAGGGTGAGCAGTTCTTC. Amino acid sequence: CSAPNTGTRGKGEQFF.